The clone carrying this T cell receptor (beta chain) was picked up a small number of times. No antigen is known for it. This sample was included in a study of human T cells and chemical hapten exposure. Germline V gene sequence: CDR1 KGHSH, CDR2 LQKENI. V lost 8 bases, J lost 4 bases, and 4 bases stayed unmatched. CDR3 length: 12 residues. Time point defined: patch test 2, 6 weeks after DPC sensitization. Indicated treatment: therapeutic diphenylcyclopropenone sensitization with weekly scalp DPC. Individual cDNA molecules had unique molecular identifiers attached to them by the library. In the source study's methods: Sample TCR totals centred on a median of approximately 95,000, ranging about 20,000 to 700,000. TCRdb processed the RACE reads anew with MiXCR; each CDR3 protein has one entry. These V and J calls originate from TCRdb's pipeline instead of the authors' own analysis. Here the sample spans just over 350,000 distinct CDR3 sequences, about 6.3% being singletons.

Study results and limitations: Large CDR3 similarity clusters arose significantly more often from expanded TCRs than from controls.

This clonotype was obtained from a woman between 18 and 30 years old with alopecia areata. Some clones in this sample may be carry-over from other donors' samples. The sample in question was whole blood, obtained in connection with sensitization to the hapten diphenylcyclopropenone (DPC). The rearrangement joins TRBV18 to TRBJ1-1, with 7 positions matching TRBD1. For the CDR3, the DNA is TGTGCCAGCACCAGGGGGGGCACTGAAGCTTTCTTT. Translated, it gives CASTRGGTEAFF. Drawing the rest from reference TRBV18 and TRBJ1-1, the complete variable domain is NAGVMQNPRHLVRRRGQEARLRCSPMKGHSHVYWYRQLPEEGLKFMVYLQKENIIDESGMPKERFSAEFPKEGPSILRIQQVVRGDSAAYFCASTRGGTEAFFGQGTRLTVV.